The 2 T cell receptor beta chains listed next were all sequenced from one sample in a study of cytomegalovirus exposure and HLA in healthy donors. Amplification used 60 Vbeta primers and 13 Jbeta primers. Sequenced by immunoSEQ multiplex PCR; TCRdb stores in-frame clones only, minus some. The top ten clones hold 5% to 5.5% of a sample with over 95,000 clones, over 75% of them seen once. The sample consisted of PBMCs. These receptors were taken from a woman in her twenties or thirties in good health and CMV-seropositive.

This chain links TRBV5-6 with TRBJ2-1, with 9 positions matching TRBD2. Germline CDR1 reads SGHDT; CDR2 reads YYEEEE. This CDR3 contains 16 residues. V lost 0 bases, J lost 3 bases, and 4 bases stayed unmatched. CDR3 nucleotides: TGTGCCAGCAGCTTGGAGATGCGGGGGGGCTACAATGAGCAGTTCTTC. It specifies CASSLEMRGGYNEQFF. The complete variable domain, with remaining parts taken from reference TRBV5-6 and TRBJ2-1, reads DAGVTQSPTHLIKTRGQQVTLRCSPKSGHDTVSWYQQALGQGPQFIFQYYEEEERQRGNFPDRFSGHQFPNYSSELNVNALLLGDSALYLCASSLEMRGGYNEQFFGPGTRLTVL.

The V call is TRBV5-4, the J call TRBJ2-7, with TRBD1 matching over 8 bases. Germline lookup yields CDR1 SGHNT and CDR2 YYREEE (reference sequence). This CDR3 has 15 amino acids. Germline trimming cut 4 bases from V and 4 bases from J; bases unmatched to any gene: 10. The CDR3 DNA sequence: TGTGCCAGCAGCCAGGACAGGGTATCTTCATACGAGCAGTACTTC. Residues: CASSQDRVSSYEQYF.